These 6 T cell receptor beta chains were all obtained from the same sample, sequenced in a study of blood T cell repertoires in COVID-19. Produced via immunoSEQ multiplex PCR; TCRdb's table is partial and in-frame only. This sample has 200,000 to 300,000 clones, with more than 75% found just once. The specimen sequenced was PBMCs or T cells enriched from blood (not recorded which). The receptors stem from a woman aged 40 to 49 with acute COVID-19.

This chain uses TRBV7-6 with TRBJ1-4, with D unclear. CDR3 length: 15 residues. Germline CDR1 and CDR2: SGHVS and FNYEAQ. Trimming removed 4 bases at V and 0 bases at J, with 9 bases between. The DNA of the CDR3 is TGTGCCAGCAGCTCCCTAACCACAACTAATGAAAAACTGTTTTTT. Translation: CASSSLTTTNEKLFF.

For the CDR3, the DNA is TGTGCCAGCAATCGTCAGGGGGCTGGGGCCAACGTCCTGACTTTC. Protein product: CASNRQGAGANVLTF. This chain connects TRBV21-1 to TRBJ2-6; the table assigns TRBD1, which was not confirmed against the DNA. TRBV21-1 represents a pseudogene. This CDR3 contains 15 residues.

The chain uses TRBV19 and TRBJ1-5, with 7 positions matching TRBD1. CDR3 length equals 12 residues. Germline lookup yields CDR1 LNHDA and CDR2 SQIVND (reference sequence). V dropped 6 bases and J dropped 6; count of bases not matched to a gene: 2. Here the CDR3 reads CASRQGSQPQHF. The CDR3 DNA is TGTGCCAGTAGACAGGGGAGTCAGCCCCAGCATTTT.

The genes are TRBV19 and TRBJ2-1, with TRBD2 identical over 13 bases. Germline CDR1 is LNHDA and CDR2 is SQIVND (reference sequence). The CDR3 is 18 residues long. The V and J ends lost 8 bases and 0 bases, in that order; junction bases with no gene match: 10. The CDR3 sequence: CASLSLAGGPISYNEQFF. DNA for the CDR3: TGTGCCAGTTTATCACTAGCGGGAGGGCCTATCTCCTACAATGAGCAGTTCTTC. The full variable domain, in which reference TRBV19 and TRBJ2-1 provide the parts outside the CDR3, is DGGITQSPKYLFRKEGQNVTLSCEQNLNHDAMYWYRQDPGQGLRLIYYSQIVNDFQKGDIAEGYSVSREKKESFPLTVTSAQKNPTAFYLCASLSLAGGPISYNEQFFGPGTRLTVL.

This chain links TRBV6-5 with TRBJ1-5; 7 bases are shared with TRBD1. The junction had 9 bases not matched to a gene; V was cut back by 10 bases and J by 3 bases. The CDR3 runs to 14 residues. Germline values: CDR1 MNHEY, CDR2 SVGAGI. The CDR3 DNA follows: TGTGCCACCGAGGGCAGGGGGTACAATCAGCCCCAGCATTTT. Its translation is CATEGRGYNQPQHF.

The gene calls are TRBV29-1 and TRBJ2-1; 14 bases line up with TRBD2. Germline-derived CDR1 and CDR2 are SQVTM and ANQGSEA. J lost 10 bases, V lost 3 bases, and 11 bases had no gene match. The CDR3 consists of 16 residues. CDR3 coding DNA: TGCAGCGTTGAGGGGACTAGCGGGAGCCCCTTCCGGGAGCAGTTCTTC. Protein product: CSVEGTSGSPFREQFF.